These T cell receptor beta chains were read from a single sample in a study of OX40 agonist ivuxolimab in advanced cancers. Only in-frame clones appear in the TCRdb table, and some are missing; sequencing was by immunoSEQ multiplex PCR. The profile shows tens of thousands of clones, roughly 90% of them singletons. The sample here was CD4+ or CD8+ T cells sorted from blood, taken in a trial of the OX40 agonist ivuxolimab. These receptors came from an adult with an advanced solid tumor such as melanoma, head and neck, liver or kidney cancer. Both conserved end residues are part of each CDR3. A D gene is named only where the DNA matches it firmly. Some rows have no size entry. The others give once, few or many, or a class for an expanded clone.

cdr3_aa: CASSPGEGGRTDTEAFF; cdr3_nt: TGTGCCAGCAGCCCTGGGGAGGGGGGACGGACGGACACTGAAGCTTTCTTT; d_call: .; j_call: TRBJ1-1; clone_size: .; v_call: TRBV7-3
cdr3_aa: CASSFRRLAGITDTQYF; cdr3_nt: TGTGCCAGCAGTTTTCGGAGACTAGCGGGGATCACAGATACGCAGTATTTT; d_call: TRBD2; j_call: TRBJ2-3; clone_size: .; v_call: TRBV27
cdr3_aa: CASSLSLVGLANTGELFF; cdr3_nt: TGTGCCAGCAGCTTAAGTCTCGTGGGACTAGCGAACACCGGGGAGCTGTTTTTT; d_call: TRBD2; j_call: TRBJ2-2; clone_size: .; v_call: TRBV13
cdr3_aa: CASSSDDRRPTGELFF; cdr3_nt: TGTGCCAGCAGTTCGGACGACAGGCGTCCTACGGGGGAGCTGTTTTTT; d_call: .; j_call: TRBJ2-2; clone_size: .; v_call: TRBV13
cdr3_aa: CASEEGGANSPLHF; cdr3_nt: TGTGCCAGCGAAGAGGGGGGTGCGAATTCACCCCTCCACTTT; d_call: .; j_call: TRBJ1-6; clone_size: once; v_call: TRBV2
cdr3_aa: CASSPSDSNNQPQHF; cdr3_nt: TGTGCCAGTAGTCCCTCGGACAGTAACAATCAGCCCCAGCATTTT; d_call: .; j_call: TRBJ1-5; clone_size: .; v_call: TRBV19
cdr3_aa: CASSLSGRRDEQFF; cdr3_nt: TGTGCCAGCAGCCTTAGCGGGAGAAGGGATGAGCAGTTCTTC; d_call: TRBD2; j_call: TRBJ2-1; clone_size: .; v_call: TRBV6-5
cdr3_aa: CASSFGLAETQYF; cdr3_nt: TGTGCCAGCAGTTTTGGGCTAGCGGAGACCCAGTACTTC; d_call: .; j_call: TRBJ2-5; clone_size: .; v_call: TRBV27
cdr3_aa: CASSPNPRGDYEQYF; cdr3_nt: TGTGCCAGCAGCCCGAACCCCCGGGGGGACTACGAGCAGTACTTC; d_call: TRBD2; j_call: TRBJ2-7; clone_size: .; v_call: TRBV9
cdr3_aa: CASSYVAGQETQYF; cdr3_nt: TGTGCCAGCAGTTACGTGGCAGGCCAAGAGACCCAGTACTTC; d_call: .; j_call: TRBJ2-5; clone_size: few; v_call: TRBV6-5
cdr3_aa: CASSFRGGSTGYTF; cdr3_nt: TGTGCCAGCAGCTTCCGGGGAGGGAGTACGGGCTACACCTTC; d_call: .; j_call: TRBJ1-2; clone_size: .; v_call: TRBV5-6
cdr3_aa: CAISESFDRGPGYTF; cdr3_nt: TGTGCCATCAGTGAGTCCTTCGACAGGGGGCCTGGCTACACCTTC; d_call: TRBD1; j_call: TRBJ1-2; clone_size: .; v_call: TRBV10-3
cdr3_aa: CASSWGSGSFDNEQYF; cdr3_nt: TGTGCCAGCAGTTGGGGTAGCGGGAGTTTTGACAACGAGCAGTACTTC; d_call: TRBD2; j_call: TRBJ2-7; clone_size: .; v_call: TRBV6-5
cdr3_aa: CASSPSGGQKSSYGYTF; cdr3_nt: TGTGCCAGCAGTCCTTCCGGAGGGCAGAAGAGTTCCTATGGCTACACCTTC; d_call: .; j_call: TRBJ1-2; clone_size: .; v_call: TRBV2